These T cell receptor beta chains were read from a single sample in a study of identical twins. TCRdb itself ran the 5' RACE reads through MiXCR, one entry per CDR3 protein. The table lists roughly 220,000 distinct CDR3 sequences, 6.5% of them singletons. The same data also went into a second study, on T cells expressing NK-cell markers.

Material for sequencing was CD8+ T cells sorted from blood. The receptors derive from a woman aged 18-35 years in good health. Both conserved end residues are part of each CDR3. The D gene is left open where the match is weak.

V gene: TRBV7-9; D gene: .; CDR3 protein: CASSPSEAQQANEQFF
V gene: TRBV27; D gene: .; CDR3 protein: CASSPLKDGVYEQYF
V gene: TRBV9; D gene: .; CDR3 protein: CPSSPGQPETQYF
V gene: TRBV6-5; D gene: .; CDR3 protein: CASSHPGGRNTEAFF
V gene: TRBV6-4; D gene: TRBD2; CDR3 protein: CASRAGLGSTDTQYF
V gene: TRBV9; D gene: .; CDR3 protein: CASSVDGASNYGYTF
V gene: TRBV9; D gene: .; CDR3 protein: CASSGRWEGANTDTQYF
V gene: TRBV9; D gene: .; CDR3 protein: CASRSDNYGYTF
V gene: TRBV12-3/TRBV12-4; D gene: TRBD1; CDR3 protein: CASSGTAGTGRYEQYF
V gene: TRBV13; D gene: TRBD2; CDR3 protein: CASGSGSWNTGELFF
V gene: TRBV27; D gene: .; CDR3 protein: CASSFKQSRVVRTIYTF
V gene: TRBV5-1; D gene: TRBD2; CDR3 protein: CASSLVGLAGYEQYF
V gene: TRBV5-1; D gene: TRBD1; CDR3 protein: CASSNRGSEAFF
V gene: TRBV6-5; D gene: TRBD2; CDR3 protein: CASSFSGGDYNEQFF
V gene: TRBV12-3/TRBV12-4; D gene: .; CDR3 protein: CASSRRDFPNYGYTF
V gene: TRBV7-2; D gene: .; CDR3 protein: CASSFSLEQYF
V gene: TRBV11-2; D gene: .; CDR3 protein: CASSLEGRPTDTQYF
V gene: TRBV20-1; D gene: .; CDR3 protein: CSAAEQGDIQYF
V gene: TRBV10-2; D gene: .; CDR3 protein: CASSGRWGEGFGSSYNEQFF
V gene: TRBV27; D gene: .; CDR3 protein: CASSLSTPVGVETQYF
V gene: TRBV2; D gene: .; CDR3 protein: CASSGNRDYNQPQHF
V gene: TRBV5-5; D gene: .; CDR3 protein: CASNPPGGGELFF
V gene: TRBV27; D gene: .; CDR3 protein: CASSLDVYNEQFF
V gene: TRBV7-9; D gene: .; CDR3 protein: CASSLDNYGYTF
V gene: TRBV5-6; D gene: .; CDR3 protein: CASSLGSSHEQYF
V gene: TRBV11-2; D gene: .; CDR3 protein: CASSLDQGREAFF
V gene: TRBV12-3/TRBV12-4; D gene: .; CDR3 protein: CASSFSTYQNTEAFF
V gene: TRBV6-2/TRBV6-3; D gene: .; CDR3 protein: CASSYGGTAFGGEQFF
V gene: TRBV27; D gene: .; CDR3 protein: CASTEGYEQYF
V gene: TRBV12-3/TRBV12-4; D gene: TRBD1; CDR3 protein: CASNSAGGTGELFF
V gene: TRBV3-1; D gene: TRBD2; CDR3 protein: CASSPQLNSGRLYEQYF
V gene: TRBV18; D gene: .; CDR3 protein: CASSPLRTWEEQYF
V gene: TRBV9; D gene: .; CDR3 protein: CASSGGGPGNEQFF
V gene: TRBV30; D gene: .; CDR3 protein: CAWVGAFNSPLHF
V gene: TRBV29-1; D gene: TRBD2; CDR3 protein: CSVEGETAGGTDTQYF
V gene: TRBV7-2; D gene: .; CDR3 protein: CASSQPPHYEQYF
V gene: TRBV11-2; D gene: TRBD1; CDR3 protein: CASSSRDRGVMNTEAFF
V gene: TRBV10-3; D gene: .; CDR3 protein: CAISDDFQGGTQYF
V gene: TRBV11-2; D gene: .; CDR3 protein: CASSLVQGRNQPQHF
V gene: TRBV10-3; D gene: .; CDR3 protein: CAISESNGPHSGNTIYF
V gene: TRBV6-1; D gene: TRBD1; CDR3 protein: CASSVPGTGTEQYF
V gene: TRBV5-1; D gene: .; CDR3 protein: CASSFLSLAAASNNEQFF
V gene: TRBV7-8; D gene: .; CDR3 protein: CASSLTGENEQYF
V gene: TRBV12-3/TRBV12-4; D gene: TRBD2; CDR3 protein: CASNSGLAIYNEQFF
V gene: TRBV9; D gene: .; CDR3 protein: CASSVDGGTDTQYF
V gene: TRBV7-9; D gene: .; CDR3 protein: CAGRDTTRDRETQYF
V gene: TRBV12-3/TRBV12-4; D gene: .; CDR3 protein: CASTSGTYQETQYF
V gene: TRBV4-1; D gene: .; CDR3 protein: CASSQDLSGYTF
V gene: TRBV12-5; D gene: TRBD1; CDR3 protein: CASGLVTPSLDRVSGYGYTF
V gene: TRBV3-1; D gene: TRBD2; CDR3 protein: CASSPLPRGGPVTGELFF
V gene: TRBV29-1; D gene: .; CDR3 protein: CSVGGASEAFF
V gene: TRBV4-1; D gene: .; CDR3 protein: CASSQDSGLWVSPQHF
V gene: TRBV13; D gene: TRBD1; CDR3 protein: CASSGQGSNTDTQYF
V gene: TRBV7-9; D gene: .; CDR3 protein: CASSPQRISYNEQFF
V gene: TRBV3-1; D gene: .; CDR3 protein: CASSQVEVGDEQYF
V gene: TRBV29-1; D gene: .; CDR3 protein: CSVEIEAGKLFF
V gene: TRBV30; D gene: .; CDR3 protein: CAWSAGSGDEQYF
V gene: TRBV5-1; D gene: TRBD1; CDR3 protein: CASSWTGASNYGYTF
V gene: TRBV5-1; D gene: TRBD2; CDR3 protein: CASSLGLTSGSNEQFF